The source of this T cell receptor (beta chain) is a study of T cells in Graves' hyperthyroidism and ophthalmopathy. Trimming cost V 2 bases and J 7 bases, with 14 bases left between them. The CDR3 extends over 14 amino acids. There were TCR beta CDR3 regions amplified from RNA transcripts. The study used the HTBI primer set for a first-round RT-PCR of the TCR CDR3. MiXCR, run by TCRdb on the multiplex PCR reads, gives a single entry per CDR3 protein. The sample has about 59,000 distinct CDR3 sequences, about 50% seen once. The authors took PBMCs from over 8.5 ml fresh peripheral blood. This sequence originates from a woman aged 55-69 years with Graves' ophthalmopathy. The source material was blood. The chain combines TRBV12-3 or TRBV12-4 with TRBJ1-1; D gene unclear. The chain's CDR3 is CASSLNSQIGEAFF. DNA for the CDR3: TGTGCCAGCAGTTTAAACAGCCAGATCGGTGAAGCTTTCTTT.